Listed here are 32 T cell receptor beta chains from one sample, sequenced in a study of regulatory T cells in long-lasting Graves disease. As for time point: persistent/refractory GD, antithyroid drugs over 5 years with positive TRAb. Making the TCR library involved RNA that had been extracted from PBMCs. For TCR beta, libraries came from iRepertoire HTBI primers and Arm-PCR of CDR3 regions. Each CDR3 protein is one row after TCRdb ran MiXCR on the multiplex PCR reads. In the table there are about 340,000 distinct CDR3 sequences, around 20% of which are singletons. The sample was peripheral blood mononuclear cells (PBMCs), taken when the disease was refractory, from a patient treated with antithyroid drugs. Receptors originate from a female donor with Graves disease.

A few counts support this clonotype. J is TRBJ2-7 and V is TRBV5-1; TRBD2 matches 9 bases. Germline V CDR1 and CDR2: SGHRS, YFSETQ. The CDR3 consists of 15 residues. The trim removed 4 bases at V and 2 bases at J, leaving 7 bases unmatched. The CDR3 DNA reads TGCGCCAGCAGCGAAGCGGGGGGCCTTCCCTACGAGCAGTACTTC. It codes for CASSEAGGLPYEQYF.

Many counts were recorded for this clonotype. Here the CDR3 reads CASQRGGIYEQYF. Written as DNA, the CDR3 is TGTGCCAGCCAACGGGGCGGTATCTACGAGCAGTACTTC. The chain has TRBV28 and TRBJ2-7; either TRBD1 or TRBD2 may fit D (5 bases each). Germline lookup yields CDR1 MDHEN and CDR2 SYDVKM. Trimming pared 8 bases from V and 3 bases from J, leaving 14 bases between. The CDR3 is 13 amino acids. Together with reference TRBV28 and TRBJ2-7, the CDR3 gives the full variable domain: DVKVTQSSRYLVKRTGEKVFLECVQDMDHENMFWYRQDPGLGLRLIYFSYDVKMKEKGDIPEGYSVSREKKERFSLILESASTNQTSMYLCASQRGGIYEQYFGPGTRLTVT.

This clonotype appeared a few times. The chain employs TRBV7-3 and TRBJ2-2, with unresolved D. Germline V gene lookup returns CDR1 SGHTA and CDR2 FQGTGA. This CDR3 comprises 16 residues. Trimming took off 0 bases at V and 2 bases at J, with 10 bases between the two ends. The CDR3 DNA reads TGTGCCAGCAGCTTAACGTCGGCTTTTAACACCGGGGAGCTGTTTTTT. Protein: CASSLTSAFNTGELFF.

This clonotype was detected ten times or more. The chain combines TRBV9 with TRBJ2-7; 9 nucleotides match TRBD2. Trimming took 0 bases from V and 3 from J; bases not matched to a gene: 7. Germline values: CDR1 SGDLS, CDR2 YYNGEE. This CDR3 is built from 16 residues. The CDR3 here is CASSVGQREVLYEQYF. CDR3 DNA: TGTGCCAGCAGCGTAGGCCAGCGGGAGGTCCTCTACGAGCAGTACTTC.

This clonotype was seen repeatedly, ten times or more. The CDR3 DNA sequence: TGTGCCAGCGGGGATGGCCTGAGCTACGAGCAGTACTTC. Residues: CASGDGLSYEQYF. The chain uses TRBV12-3 or TRBV12-4 and TRBJ2-7; no definite D call. This CDR3 region has 13 residues. The V and J ends lost 8 bases and 3 bases respectively, with 14 bases between them.

This clonotype was seen more than once but under ten times. Here the CDR3 reads CASSRLGNEQFF. CDR3 in DNA: TGTGCCAGCAGTCGGCTCGGCAATGAGCAGTTCTTC. The V call is TRBV2, the J call TRBJ2-1; no firm D call. CDR1 is SNHLY and CDR2 is FYNNEI in the germline V gene. V lost 5 bases and J lost 6, with 8 bases in between. This CDR3 contains 12 residues. Looking up the rest from reference TRBV2 and TRBJ2-1 gives the full variable domain: EPEVTQTPSHQVTQMGQEVILRCVPISNHLYFYWYRQILGQKVEFLVSFYNNEISEKSEIFDDQFSVERPDGSNFTLKIRSTKLEDSAMYFCASSRLGNEQFFGPGTRLTVL.

The rearrangement links TRBV14 to TRBJ1-4; possibly TRBD1 for D (5 bases). This CDR3 has 15 residues. The ends were cut back, 5 bases at V and 7 bases at J, with 17 bases in the middle. Germline CDR1 reads SGHDN; CDR2 reads FVKESK. CDR3 in amino acids: CASSFSPTVGEKLFF. Written as DNA, the CDR3 is TGTGCCAGCAGCTTCTCGCCGACAGTCGGTGAAAAACTGTTTTTT.

This clonotype has at least ten counts. The junction departs from germline at one end; a sequencing error may be responsible. The rearrangement uses TRBV28 and TRBJ2-7; D might be TRBD1 or TRBD2, each matching 5 bases. The V gene's germline CDR1 is MDHEN and CDR2 SYDVKM. The CDR3 loop spans 12 amino acids. The CDR3 region is CASSSGHTSPDF. The CDR3 region has the DNA TGTGCCAGCAGTTCGGGGCATACATCCCCGGACTTC.

There are many counts of this clonotype. The rearrangement links TRBV11-2 to TRBJ1-1; no firm D call. The germline gives CDR1 SGHAT, CDR2 FQNNGV. With 0 bases removed from V and 9 bases from J, the gap between germline ends came to 11 bases. The CDR3 sequence is 13 residues long. CDR3 in DNA: TGTGCCAGCAGCTTAGATCTCCTCGGTAAAGCTTTCTTT. Its protein product is CASSLDLLGKAFF.

The chain combines TRBV4-1 with TRBJ1-3; possible D gene TRBD1, 5 bases. CDR3 length equals 18 residues. Trimming pared 0 bases from V and 2 bases from J, leaving 17 bases between. Germline-derived CDR1 and CDR2 are MGHRA and YSYEKL. CDR3 loop: CASSQDRRSGFPGNTIYF. The CDR3 DNA sequence: TGCGCCAGCAGCCAAGACCGACGTTCAGGGTTTCCTGGAAACACCATATATTTT.

The chain couples TRBV6-2 or TRBV6-3 to TRBJ2-3; D unclear. The germline V and J ends were trimmed by 2 bases and 3 bases, with 9 bases remaining between them. The CDR3 totals 14 residues. Germline-derived CDR1 and CDR2 are MNHEY and SVGEGT. CDR3 region: CASSYAGSTDTQYF. CDR3 DNA sequence: TGTGCCAGCAGTTACGCCGGTTCGACAGATACGCAGTATTTT.

This chain uses TRBV12-3 or TRBV12-4 with TRBJ2-7, with TRBD2 identical over 11 bases. V lost 5 bases to trimming and J lost 2 bases; unmatched junction nucleotides: 5. This CDR3 spans 15 amino acids. Written as DNA, the CDR3 is TGTGCCAGCAGTGAACTAGCGGGGGACCCCTACGAGCAGTACTTC. It translates to CASSELAGDPYEQYF.

The gene calls are TRBV9 and TRBJ2-4; D might be TRBD2 (5 bases). The CDR3 consists of 14 residues. Germline CDR1 SGDLS, CDR2 YYNGEE. Trimming stripped 0 bases from V and 9 bases from J, with 13 bases between. CDR3 region: CASSVGGVDVIQYF. Here the CDR3 DNA reads TGTGCCAGCAGCGTAGGGGGAGTCGACGTCATTCAGTACTTC.

Comment on this clonotype: This may stem from a read error, because a much larger clone lies one nucleotide away. The chain uses TRBV6-1 and TRBJ2-7; D is ambiguous. CDR3 length: 15 amino acids. V was clipped by 6 bases and J by 3 bases, with 18 bases between them. Germline loops: CDR1 MNHNS, CDR2 SASEGT. CDR3 nucleotide sequence: TGTGCCAGCAGACTCTATGACCTCAGCTACTACGAGCAGTACTTC. Translation gives CASRLYDLSYYEQYF.

The CDR3 bases are TGCGCCAGCAGCCTTATAGCGGGAGGAGGGGAGACCCAGTACTTC. Protein sequence: CASSLIAGGGETQYF. J is TRBJ2-5 and V is TRBV5-1; 10 bases agree with TRBD2. V was clipped by 4 bases and J by 5 bases; unmatched bases: 8. Germline CDR1 and CDR2: SGHRS and YFSETQ. CDR3 length: 15 amino acids.

Remarks on this clonotype: Just one base apart from a much larger clone, this may be a read error. No conserved phenylalanine or tryptophan is present at the end of the CDR3, so a read error is the likely explanation. The chain joins TRBV29-1 to TRBJ1-5, with unresolved D. The CDR3 is made up of 17 amino acids. The germline V gene has CDR1 SQVTM and CDR2 ANQGSEA. V was cut by 3 bases and J by 0 bases, with 18 bases left in between. The CDR3 loop reads CSVDWEDIIYSNQPQHS. Written as DNA, the CDR3 is TGCAGCGTTGATTGGGAAGACATTATCTATAGCAATCAGCCCCAGCATTCT.

This clonotype was observed a few times. The V and J genes are TRBV6-5 and TRBJ1-6; no firm D call. The V gene lost 2 bases and the J gene lost 3 bases, with 5 bases spanning the gap. The CDR3 covers 14 residues. Germline values: CDR1 MNHEY, CDR2 SVGAGI. The CDR3 nucleotides read TGTGCCAGCAGTTACCCCAGCTATAATTCACCCCTCCACTTT. The encoded protein is CASSYPSYNSPLHF.

This clonotype was recorded a few times. The CDR3 bases are TGTGCCACCAGCAGAGATCAGGTCAGGAACTATGGCTACACCTTC. Translation: CATSRDQVRNYGYTF. V and J are TRBV15 and TRBJ1-2; no reliable D call. CDR1 and CDR2 (germline): LNHNV, YYDKDF (reference sequence). This CDR3 contains 15 residues. V was shortened by 0 bases and J by 2 bases, with 10 bases between the two germline ends.

This clonotype was detected many times. The rearrangement uses TRBV7-8 and TRBJ1-6; D gene uncertain. The CDR3 sequence is 17 residues long. V lost 0 bases to trimming and J lost 5 bases, with 14 bases between them. CDR1 is SGHVS, CDR2 FQNEAQ, per germline. CDR3 protein: CASSLAVRGADNSPLHF. The CDR3 DNA follows: TGTGCCAGCAGCTTAGCAGTCCGGGGAGCGGATAATTCACCCCTCCACTTT. The whole variable domain, filled in from reference TRBV7-8 and TRBJ1-6, reads GAGVSQSPRYKVAKRGQDVALRCDPISGHVSLFWYQQALGQGPEFLTYFQNEAQLDKSGLPSDRFFAERPEGSVSTLKIQRTQQEDSAVYLCASSLAVRGADNSPLHFGNGTRLTVT.

This clonotype has at least ten counts. Sequence at one end of the junction differs from germline and may be a read error. The V call is TRBV7-7, the J call TRBJ2-5; D perhaps matches TRBD2 (6 bases). CDR1 and CDR2 from the germline V gene are SSHAT and FNYEAQ (reference sequence). CDR3 length equals 14 residues. The CDR3 bases are TGTGCTAGCAGCCAACTCGGGAGAATGGAGACCCAGTACTTC. Translation: CASSQLGRMETQYF.

This rearrangement joins TRBV27 to TRBJ2-7; D uncertain. The CDR3 contains 15 residues. Deletions cut 3 bases from V and 3 bases from J, with 15 bases between. Germline CDR1 MNHEY, CDR2 SMNVEV (reference sequence). The CDR3 DNA is TGTGCCAGCAGTTTCTCGGTGGCTGGCGTCTACGAGCAGTACTTC. Translated, it gives CASSFSVAGVYEQYF.

This rearrangement joins TRBV4-1 to TRBJ1-1, with D hard to call. In germline, CDR1 is MGHRA, CDR2 YSYEKL. Trimming took 1 base from V and 0 from J, leaving 18 bases between them. The CDR3 spans 18 residues. CDR3: CASSQGLVRGIVNTEAFF. The CDR3 nucleotides read TGCGCCAGCAGCCAAGGACTGGTGCGGGGAATCGTGAACACTGAAGCTTTCTTT.

A remark on this clonotype: A much bigger clone sits one base away, suggesting this may be a read error. The V call is TRBV6-1, the J call TRBJ1-6; tentative D call: TRBD1 (5 bases). The CDR3 has 17 amino acids. Germline lookup yields CDR1 MNHNS and CDR2 SASEGT. Trimming shortened V by 4 bases and J by 3 bases, and 16 bases separated the two germline ends. CDR3 loop: CASSGWPSGHYNSPLHF. CDR3 DNA sequence: TGTGCCAGCAGTGGATGGCCCTCGGGGCACTATAATTCACCCCTCCACTTT.

This clonotype was seen once. A much larger clone sits a single nucleotide away, making a read error possible. This chain uses TRBV11-3 with TRBJ2-2, with a possible D match to TRBD2 (6 bases). This CDR3 is built from 13 residues. Germline loops: CDR1 SGHNT, CDR2 YENEEA. CDR3 region: CASKRWRAEELLF. In nucleotides, the CDR3 is TGTGCCAGCAAAAGGTGGAGGGCGGAGGAGCTGCTTTTT.

The chain uses TRBV20-1 and TRBJ2-4, with 8 bases identical to TRBD1. CDR1 is DFQATT and CDR2 is SNEGSKA in the germline V gene (reference sequence). This CDR3 contains 19 residues. The CDR3 region is CSGTGRDRSSSIAKNIQYF. CDR3 coding DNA: TGCAGCGGAACGGGTCGGGACAGGTCTAGTAGTATAGCCAAAAACATTCAGTACTTC.

This clonotype occurred many times. The CDR3 region is CASSTGTGVYYEQYF. The CDR3 nucleotides read TGTGCCAGCAGCACCGGGACAGGGGTGTACTACGAGCAGTACTTC. The V call is TRBV11-2, the J call TRBJ2-7, with 10 bases aligning to TRBD1. Per the germline V gene, CDR1 is SGHAT and CDR2 is FQNNGV. The CDR3 spans 15 residues. Trimming removed 5 bases from V and 3 bases from J; junction bases left unmatched: 7. The entire variable domain, with the rest obtained from reference TRBV11-2 and TRBJ2-7, is as follows: EAGVAQSPRYKIIEKRQSVAFWCNPISGHATLYWYQQILGQGPKLLIQFQNNGVVDDSQLPKDRFSAERLKGVDSTLKIQPAKLEDSAVYLCASSTGTGVYYEQYFGPGTRLTVT.

At least ten counts were recorded for this clonotype. The genes are TRBV5-5 and TRBJ1-5; 9 nucleotides agree with TRBD1. From germline, CDR1 is SGHKS and CDR2 YYEKEE (reference sequence). The CDR3 runs to 14 residues. The junction had 2 bases not matched to a gene; V was cut back by 2 bases and J by 5 bases. CDR3 loop: CASSFWTGDQPQHF. The CDR3 region has the DNA TGTGCCAGCAGCTTTTGGACAGGGGATCAGCCCCAGCATTTT.

The rearrangement joins TRBV5-4 to TRBJ2-5; D possibly corresponds to TRBD1 (5 bases). Germline CDR1 is SGHNT and CDR2 is YYREEE (reference sequence). Trimming shortened V by 4 bases and J by 2 bases, and 9 bases separated the two germline ends. The CDR3 runs 13 residues. The CDR3 nucleotides read TGTGCCAGCAGCCGTCGACAGCAAGAGACCCAGTACTTC. Its translation: CASSRRQQETQYF.

This clonotype was picked up many times. This chain links TRBV15 with TRBJ1-5, with D maybe TRBD1 (6 bases). This CDR3 comprises 16 residues. Germline V gene sequence: CDR1 LNHNV, CDR2 YYDKDF (reference sequence). The V end lost 1 base, the J end lost 3 bases, and 13 bases lay between the germline ends. CDR3 nucleotides: TGTGCCACCAGCAGAGTGTGGGGGGCCAACAATCAGCCCCAGCATTTT. Amino acid sequence: CATSRVWGANNQPQHF.

Of note for this clonotype: One junction end disagrees with the germline gene, perhaps due to a read error. The chain joins TRBV12-3 or TRBV12-4 to TRBJ1-2; D unclear. The CDR3 extends over 13 amino acids. The CDR3 bases are TGTGCCAGCAGTCCCGGTCTCCTCTATGGCTGCACCTTC. Residues: CASSPGLLYGCTF.

This clonotype occurred a few times. The J gene is TRBJ2-5, the V gene TRBV6-2 or TRBV6-3; 8 nucleotides match TRBD2. The germline V gene has CDR1 MNHEY and CDR2 SVGEGT. V dropped 6 bases and J dropped 5; count of bases not matched to a gene: 8. The CDR3 is 14 residues long. The CDR3 nucleotides are TGTGCCAGCAGCCTCCGCGGGGGGCCCGAGACCCAGTACTTC. Translated: CASSLRGGPETQYF.

V usage is TRBV27 and J usage is TRBJ1-3, with D perhaps matching TRBD1 (5 bases). The CDR3 loop spans 14 amino acids. Germline lookup yields CDR1 MNHEY and CDR2 SMNVEV (reference sequence). V was trimmed by 6 bases and J by 8 bases, leaving 17 bases between them. In DNA, the CDR3 is TGTGCCAGCAGACCAGTGGTGGGACCGGACACCATATATTTT. Translating it yields CASRPVVGPDTIYF.